This entry lists 21 T cell receptor beta chains sequenced from one sample in a study of cytomegalovirus exposure and HLA in healthy donors (dated by TCRdb to 2016 to 2017). Preparation of the library involved the immunoSEQ multiplex PCR assay. For the multiplex PCR, a mixture combining 60 forward primers for TCR Vbeta segments and 13 reverse primers for TCR Jbeta segments was used. Imported from immuneACCESS, the table was reduced by TCRdb to in-frame sequences with V and J called. These copies leave out some clones; in studies compared against another copy, an unresolved V gene accounts for under half, and the cause of the remainder is not known. The sample includes some 110,000 clones, with over 70% observed a single time. The biggest ten clones account for less than 3% of the sample. The sequencing input was PBMCs. The receptor set was obtained from a female donor in good health and CMV-seronegative.

The genes are TRBV7-2 and TRBJ2-3, with 10 bases matching TRBD2. Trimming cost V 2 bases and J 5 bases; bases outside gene matches: 10. The CDR3 is 17 amino acids. CDR1 is SGHTA and CDR2 is FQGNSA in the germline V gene. In DNA, the CDR3 is TGTGCCAGCAGCTTACGGGCTAGCGGGAGATATAAAGATACGCAGTATTTT. Encoded protein: CASSLRASGRYKDTQYF.

This chain joins TRBV30 and TRBJ2-2; 8 bases line up with TRBD2. The CDR3 has 15 residues. Trimming cost V 0 bases and J 7 bases; bases outside gene matches: 7. Germline CDR1 reads GTSNPN; CDR2 reads SVGIG (reference sequence). CDR3 sequence reads: CAWSVAAGEVGELFF. The CDR3 DNA reads TGTGCCTGGAGTGTAGCAGCGGGAGAAGTCGGGGAGCTGTTTTTT.

V is TRBV28 and J is TRBJ2-5; D unresolved. Germline-derived CDR1 and CDR2 are MDHEN and SYDVKM. Trimming took off 1 base at V and 2 bases at J, with 14 bases between the two ends. This CDR3 has 16 amino acids. CDR3 amino acids: CASSLLWSGWQETQYF. The CDR3 nucleotides read TGTGCCAGCAGTTTATTATGGTCGGGTTGGCAAGAGACCCAGTACTTC.

This clone was detected a few times. The gene calls are TRBV2 and TRBJ2-5; the match to TRBD1 covers 7 bases. The CDR3 runs to 14 residues. Germline assignment: CDR1 SNHLY and CDR2 FYNNEI. V was clipped by 4 bases and J by 4 bases; unmatched bases: 6. The CDR3 bases are TGTGCCAGCAGTGCTAGGGGGCCGGGAGAGACCCAGTACTTC. Its translation: CASSARGPGETQYF. Supplemented by reference TRBV2 and TRBJ2-5, the full variable domain reads EPEVTQTPSHQVTQMGQEVILRCVPISNHLYFYWYRQILGQKVEFLVSFYNNEISEKSEIFDDQFSVERPDGSNFTLKIRSTKLEDSAMYFCASSARGPGETQYFGPGTRLLVL.

The chain recombines TRBV7-2 with TRBJ2-1; D is undetermined. Germline loops: CDR1 SGHTA, CDR2 FQGNSA. The CDR3 has 15 amino acids. Between the trimmed V and J ends, which lost 0 bases and 0 bases, there was a span of 6 bases. CDR3 in amino acids: CASSLAGASYNEQFF. CDR3 in DNA: TGTGCCAGCAGCTTAGCCGGTGCCTCCTACAATGAGCAGTTCTTC.

The V and J genes are TRBV10-3 and TRBJ2-1; the match to TRBD2 covers 7 bases. With V trimmed by 10 bases and J by 6 bases, 15 bases remained unmatched. CDR3 length equals 15 residues. Germline values: CDR1 ENHRY, CDR2 SYGVKD. CDR3 DNA: TGTGCCACTAGGGACTCAGCGGGACGCTTCAATGAGCAGTTCTTC. Protein product: CATRDSAGRFNEQFF.

CDR3 region: CASSHRGSGGLYGYTF. CDR3 in DNA: TGCGCCAGCAGCCATAGGGGGTCGGGGGGGTTATATGGCTACACCTTC. This chain connects TRBV4-3 to TRBJ1-2, with a weak D call TRBD1 (6 bases). Trimming shortened V by 3 bases and J by 5 bases, and 19 bases separated the two germline ends. This CDR3 has 16 residues. From germline, CDR1 is LGHNA and CDR2 YSLEER.

The chain joins TRBV10-1 to TRBJ2-5; TRBD1 might be the D (7 bases). This CDR3 region has 14 residues. Germline V gives CDR1 WNHNN, CDR2 SYGVQD (reference sequence). Between the trimmed V and J ends, which lost 3 bases and 10 bases, there was a span of 18 bases. CDR3 sequence: CASSDGQAGGDQYF. CDR3 sequence (DNA): TGCGCCAGCAGTGACGGACAGGCCGGCGGGGACCAGTACTTC.

The chain couples TRBV29-1 to TRBJ2-1; the match to TRBD2 covers 14 bases. The germline gives CDR1 SQVTM, CDR2 ANQGSEA. The CDR3 is 15 residues long. Germline trimming cut 7 bases from V and 7 bases from J; bases unmatched to any gene: 9. The chain's CDR3 is CSGNVGTSGSNEQFF. CDR3 sequence (DNA): TGCAGCGGGAACGTAGGGACTAGCGGGAGTAATGAGCAGTTCTTC.

V gene TRBV7-8 combines with J gene TRBJ1-2, with D possibly matching TRBD1 (5 bases). Germline V lookup: CDR1 SGHVS, CDR2 FQNEAQ. Trimming cost V 5 bases and J 6 bases, with 13 bases left between them. The CDR3 runs to 13 residues. In nucleotides, the CDR3 is TGTGCCAGCAGCCCGCCAGGGCCAAATGGCTACACCTTC. Protein product: CASSPPGPNGYTF. Variable domain in full (rest from reference TRBV7-8 and TRBJ1-2): GAGVSQSPRYKVAKRGQDVALRCDPISGHVSLFWYQQALGQGPEFLTYFQNEAQLDKSGLPSDRFFAERPEGSVSTLKIQRTQQEDSAVYLCASSPPGPNGYTFGSGTRLTVV.

The chain has TRBV18 and TRBJ2-7; no firm D call. Trimming pared 2 bases from V and 5 bases from J, leaving 13 bases between. Germline loops: CDR1 KGHSH, CDR2 LQKENI. The CDR3 sequence is 14 residues long. The chain's CDR3 is CASSPSPIAHEQYF. As DNA, the CDR3 is TGTGCCAGCTCACCAAGCCCCATCGCCCACGAGCAGTACTTC.

With respect to this clone: Other DNA sequences in this specimen translate into the identical CDR3. The J gene is TRBJ2-7, the V gene TRBV30, with 7 bases fitting TRBD2. V shed 7 bases, J shed 4 bases, and the junction held 13 bases outside the gene matches. CDR3 length: 14 amino acids. Looked up from germline, CDR1 is GTSNPN and CDR2 is SVGIG (reference sequence). The chain's CDR3 is CALRGKAFPYEQYF. The CDR3 DNA reads TGTGCCTTGCGGGGGAAAGCGTTTCCTTACGAGCAGTACTTC.

The J gene is TRBJ2-2, the V gene TRBV29-1; TRBD1 matches at 9 bases. The CDR3 sequence is 15 residues long. Germline V gene data show CDR1 as SQVTM and CDR2 as ANQGSEA. V lost 6 bases, J lost 6 bases, and 11 bases stayed unmatched. This CDR3 is CSVKTPGQGSGELFF. CDR3 coding DNA: TGCAGCGTCAAAACTCCGGGACAGGGTTCCGGGGAGCTGTTTTTT.

This clone showed up just once. The V call is TRBV9, the J call TRBJ2-5; tentative D call: TRBD2 (6 bases). The germline V gene encodes CDR1 SGDLS and CDR2 YYNGEE. Deletions cut 2 bases from V and 5 bases from J, with 13 bases between. This CDR3 has 14 residues. The CDR3 loop reads CASSVDPGRETQYF. The CDR3 DNA reads as TGTGCCAGCAGCGTGGACCCGGGGAGGGAGACCCAGTACTTC.

V is TRBV7-8 and J is TRBJ2-1, with a possible D match to TRBD2 (6 bases). The CDR3 has 16 amino acids. Trimming removed 5 bases at V and 8 bases at J, with 22 bases between. Germline V gene lookup returns CDR1 SGHVS and CDR2 FQNEAQ. CDR3 coding DNA: TGTGCCAGCAGCCCTGAGGAACTAGCCTTTCGCGATGAGCAGTTCTTC. This codes for CASSPEELAFRDEQFF. The complete variable domain, with remaining parts taken from reference TRBV7-8 and TRBJ2-1, reads GAGVSQSPRYKVAKRGQDVALRCDPISGHVSLFWYQQALGQGPEFLTYFQNEAQLDKSGLPSDRFFAERPEGSVSTLKIQRTQQEDSAVYLCASSPEELAFRDEQFFGPGTRLTVL.

The chain uses TRBV4-1 and TRBJ1-2; no firm D call. Germline-derived CDR1 and CDR2 are MGHRA and YSYEKL. CDR3 length equals 13 residues. Trimming shortened V by 3 bases and J by 2 bases, and 7 bases separated the two germline ends. CDR3: CASSHVENYGYTF. CDR3 bases: TGCGCCAGCAGCCATGTAGAGAACTATGGCTACACCTTC.

The V gene is TRBV30, the J gene TRBJ1-2; D might be TRBD1 (6 bases). The germline V and J ends were trimmed by 4 bases and 2 bases, with 14 bases remaining between them. Per germline, CDR1 GTSNPN and CDR2 SVGIG (reference sequence). This CDR3 has 14 amino acids. This chain's CDR3 is CAWNGGGANYGYTF. CDR3 bases: TGTGCCTGGAATGGCGGGGGCGCGAACTATGGCTACACCTTC. Filled out from reference TRBV30 and TRBJ1-2, the complete variable domain reads SQTIHQWPATLVQPVGSPLSLECTVEGTSNPNLYWYRQAAGRGLQLLFYSVGIGQISSEVPQNLSASRPQDRQFILSSKKLLLSDSGFYLCAWNGGGANYGYTFGSGTRLTVV.

Comments on this clone: Other DNA sequences in this specimen translate into the identical CDR3. The CDR3 loop is CASSLHTSGTPPTYEQYF. CDR3 DNA sequence: TGTGCCAGCAGCTTACATACTAGCGGGACCCCCCCCACCTACGAGCAGTACTTC. The genes are TRBV7-6 and TRBJ2-7; 10 bases line up with TRBD2. The CDR3 spans 18 residues. V gave up 2 bases and J gave up 2 bases; unmatched junction bases: 12. CDR1 SGHVS and CDR2 FNYEAQ come from the germline V gene.

CDR3 sequence: CASSLPGLAGVRGYDQETQYF. The CDR3 nucleotides are TGTGCCAGCAGTTTACCCGGGCTAGCGGGAGTGAGGGGCTATGACCAAGAGACCCAGTACTTC. The chain recombines TRBV28 with TRBJ2-5; TRBD2 matches at 10 bases. CDR3 size: 21 residues. Germline V gene lookup returns CDR1 MDHEN and CDR2 SYDVKM. Trimming took 2 bases from V and 0 from J; bases not matched to a gene: 18.

This sequence joins TRBV19 and TRBJ2-6; a possible D gene is TRBD1 (6 bases). CDR1 is LNHDA and CDR2 is SQIVND in the germline V gene (reference sequence). The CDR3 contains 14 residues. V dropped 9 bases and J dropped 2 bases, with 11 bases sitting between them. CDR3 loop: CASTTGTGANVLTF. The CDR3 nucleotides read TGTGCCAGCACAACAGGGACTGGGGCCAACGTCCTGACTTTC.

The chain is built from TRBV11-1 and TRBJ1-1; D is unresolved. Between the trimmed V and J ends, which lost 5 bases and 3 bases, there was a span of 13 bases. CDR1 and CDR2 from the germline V gene are SGHAT and FQDESV (reference sequence). This CDR3 is 14 amino acids long. CDR3 sequence (DNA): TGTGCCAGCAGCGGAGGTCTGCGGGACACTGAAGCTTTCTTT. Its protein product is CASSGGLRDTEAFF.